Here is one T cell receptor beta chain with its context. As yet, its antigen is unknown. The germline V gene encodes CDR1 KGHSH and CDR2 LQKENI. V was cut by 0 bases and J by 7 bases, with 7 bases left in between. The CDR3 runs to 13 residues. These data are taken from a study of Ad26.COV2.S vaccination and SARS-CoV-2 variants. For the study at large: The donor was enrolled in the Ad26.COV2.S arm of the COV1001 trial. General study points: Possibly, TCR breadth and depth analyses underestimated total T cell responses. Non-spike TCR breadth showed similarity between vaccine and placebo recipients.

Here immunoSEQ multiplex PCR was the method, and the copy in TCRdb shows in-frame clones only, minus some. The sample records 410,000 or so clones, more than 80% being singletons. The sample's treatment: about 20 received Ad26.COV2.S at low or high dose, single or two shots; roughly five received placebo; per-sample allocation not given. Collection of the samples took place on day 63 after the first injection of vaccine or placebo. What was given as vaccine was an Ad26 vector encoding Wuhan-strain SARS-CoV-2 spike. The chain carries TRBV18 and TRBJ1-5, with D unclear. The sequence was collected from a person aged 18 to 59 who received the Ad26.COV2.S COVID-19 vaccine or a placebo. Source: peripheral blood, taken in a trial of Ad26.COV2.S vaccine versus placebo. Written as DNA, the CDR3 is TGTGCCAGCTCACCACCGAATGAACAGCCCCAGCATTTT. Translation gives CASSPPNEQPQHF.